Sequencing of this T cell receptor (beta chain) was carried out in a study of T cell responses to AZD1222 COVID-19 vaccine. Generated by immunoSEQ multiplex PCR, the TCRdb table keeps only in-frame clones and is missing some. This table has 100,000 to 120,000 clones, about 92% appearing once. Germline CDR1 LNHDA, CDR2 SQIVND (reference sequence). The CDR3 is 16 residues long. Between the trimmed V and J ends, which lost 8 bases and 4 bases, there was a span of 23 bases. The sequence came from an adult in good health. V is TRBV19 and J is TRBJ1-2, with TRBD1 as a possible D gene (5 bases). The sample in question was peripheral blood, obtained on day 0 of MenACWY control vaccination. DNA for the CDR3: TGTGCCAGTCGGGAGATCCACGGGGGGTTCGGCTATGGCTACACCTTC. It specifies CASREIHGGFGYGYTF.